These T cell receptor beta chains were read from a single sample in a study of cytomegalovirus exposure and HLA in healthy donors. Assay used: immunoSEQ multiplex PCR; TCRdb lists only in-frame clones, some missing. Of roughly 110,000 clones detected, approximately 73% appear once; the ten largest clones hold 7.8%. Sequencing input: PBMCs. Receptors originate from a man aged 25 to 40 in good health and CMV-seronegative. Both conserved end residues are trimmed from each CDR3. Each record gives: J gene, V gene, CDR3 protein.

>TRBJ1-2|TRBV5-4
ASSPPGGGVEGYT
>TRBJ2-3|TRBV18
ASSPDRGATDTQY
>TRBJ2-1|TRBV6-4
ASRTSVSNEQF
>TRBJ2-5|TRBV9
ASSALGLATETQY
>TRBJ1-3|TRBV7-9
ASRTGGNTIY
>TRBJ2-1|TRBV6-1
ASSRRESYNEQF
>TRBJ2-1|TRBV9
ASSVEFGGVSSYNEQF
>TRBJ1-2|TRBV5-5
ASSLELDSRYGYT
>TRBJ2-3|TRBV27
ASSGLAVTDTQY
>TRBJ2-1|TRBV28
ASSFPRDSSSYNEQF
>TRBJ1-2|TRBV4-1
ASSPSPGVEYGYT
>TRBJ2-7|TRBV6-1
ASRPWTGSNYEQY
>TRBJ2-7|TRBV7-9
ASSGPDRGDEQY
>TRBJ2-3|TRBV28
ASSFLAGTDTQY
>TRBJ1-1|TRBV4-1
ASSQVNPGDTEAF
>TRBJ2-7|TRBV7-9
ASSPGQLGEQY
>TRBJ2-1|TRBV5-4
ASSLSGTSGSRQF
>TRBJ2-1|TRBV6-5
ASSSSLLYNEQF
>TRBJ2-5|TRBV11-3
ASSSGQPGETQY
>TRBJ2-3|TRBV7-2
ASSSRLTGTDTQY
>TRBJ2-3|TRBV5-1
ASSPLGPDTQY
>TRBJ2-2|TRBV27
ASTGLAGGPNTGELF
>TRBJ1-1|TRBV7-8
ASSLDTHQGTEAF
>TRBJ2-5|TRBV6-1
ASSKTSARETQY
>TRBJ1-4|TRBV20-1
SASLLEKLF
>TRBJ2-3|TRBV4-2
ASSQDRAGNTDTQY
>TRBJ1-4|TRBV28
ASSGDATNEKLF
>TRBJ2-7|TRBV6-1
ASRRTGGINEQY
>TRBJ2-3|TRBV15
ATSTRLAGNTDTQY
>TRBJ1-5|TRBV2
ASSGQVSNQPQH
>TRBJ1-3|TRBV4-2
ASSQSSSGNTIY
>TRBJ2-7|TRBV28
ASSRPRTGGYEQY
>TRBJ1-1|TRBV6-6
ASSIFRRENTEAF
>TRBJ2-2|TRBV5-1
ASSLESGGDTGELF
>TRBJ2-3|TRBV2
ASRQISGGTDTQY
>TRBJ1-5|TRBV6-5
ASSPGTGANQPQH
>TRBJ1-2|TRBV29-1
SALGQHYGYT
>TRBJ2-7|TRBV27
ASRSSPSPYEQY
>TRBJ1-5|TRBV2
ASTYSGNQPQH
>TRBJ2-7|TRBV7-9
ASSLAAQSSYEQY
>TRBJ1-2|TRBV19
ASSPHPGEDYYGYT
>TRBJ1-1|TRBV10-3
AISEDRSGTEAF
>TRBJ1-2|TRBV19
AVRRTGAYNYGYT
>TRBJ1-6|TRBV2
ASMTEVDSPLH
>TRBJ1-1|TRBV28
ASSPSAEAF